This T cell receptor beta chain was observed in a study of cytomegalovirus exposure and HLA in healthy donors. Study results and limitations: When analyzed later, a missense DCLRE1C variant was found to be linked to TCR beta V- and J-gene trimming. The authors listed 150 to 200 TCR beta chains as cytomegalovirus-associated. Compared with the roughly 670-donor mean, an Asian-associated ancestry cluster reportedly had fewer N-insertions, according to a later analysis. Later work showed greater clonal expansion in HLA-associated TCR beta chains than in equally common others.

CDR1 and CDR2 (germline): LGHNA, YSLEER. V trimming: 1 base; J trimming: 8 bases; junction bases outside the gene matches: 9. The CDR3 runs 15 residues. Amplification used 60 Vbeta primers and 13 Jbeta primers. Assay used: immunoSEQ multiplex PCR; TCRdb lists only in-frame clones, some missing. The profile covers about 81,000 clones, with 77% appearing a single time and approximately 3.2% taken by the ten largest. This clone has only a few counts. Its specificity is unknown. Sequenced sample: PBMCs. The chain recombines TRBV4-3 with TRBJ1-2; 8 nucleotides agree with TRBD1. The receptor was derived from a man between 45 and 60 years old in good health and CMV-seropositive. The CDR3 here is CASSQAAQGVRGYTF. CDR3 bases: TGCGCCAGCAGCCAAGCGGCACAGGGGGTTCGAGGCTACACCTTC.